Listed below are T cell receptor beta chains from one sample, sequenced in a study of blood T cell repertoires in COVID-19. Sequencing was performed with immunoSEQ multiplex PCR; in TCRdb, only in-frame clones are kept and a portion is missing. The profile shows roughly 230,000 clones, about 80% of them singletons. The sample comprised PBMCs or T cells enriched from blood (not recorded which). The receptor set was obtained from a man aged 45 to 65 who had recovered from COVID-19. Each CDR3 is given with its conserved first and last residue. D genes are given only for firm matches. A row's size may be missing; if present it is once, few, many or a size class.

TRBD2,18,TRBV28,TRBJ2-5,NA,CASSLGGTSGRGQETQYF,TGTGCCAGCAGTTTAGGGGGGACTAGCGGGAGGGGACAAGAGACCCAGTACTTC
NA,15,TRBV6-5,TRBJ2-5,NA,CASCQGGLGQETQYF,TGTGCCAGCTGCCAGGGGGGACTAGGGCAAGAGACCCAGTACTTC
TRBD2,13,TRBV14,TRBJ2-7,NA,CASSQDLAGEQYF,TGTGCCAGCAGCCAAGACCTAGCGGGGGAGCAGTACTTC
TRBD2,16,TRBV9,TRBJ2-3,NA,CASSATSGSYTDTQYF,TGTGCCAGCAGCGCCACCAGCGGGAGTTACACAGATACGCAGTATTTT
TRBD2,16,TRBV7-2,TRBJ2-3,few,CASSLHLAGGGDTQYF,TGTGCCAGCAGCCTCCATCTAGCGGGGGGCGGAGATACGCAGTATTTT
TRBD2,18,TRBV2,TRBJ2-4,NA,CASRPLAGGQSAKNIQYF,TGTGCCAGCAGGCCCCTGGCGGGGGGGCAGTCCGCCAAAAACATTCAGTACTTC
TRBD1,15,TRBV27,TRBJ2-7,NA,CASSFRPRGQDEQYF,TGTGCCAGCAGTTTTAGACCCAGGGGGCAGGACGAGCAGTACTTC
TRBD2,14,TRBV7-8,TRBJ2-7,few,CASSSTSGSGEQYF,TGTGCCAGCAGCTCGACTAGCGGGAGCGGTGAGCAGTACTTC
NA,16,TRBV7-3,TRBJ2-3,NA,CASSSGGSGPGDTQYF,TGTGCCAGCAGCTCAGGGGGTAGCGGTCCCGGAGATACGCAGTATTTT
NA,12,TRBV2,TRBJ2-3,NA,CASMGQGDTQYF,TGTGCCAGCATGGGACAAGGGGATACGCAGTATTTT
TRBD2,16,TRBV5-1,TRBJ2-2,once,CASSLEAGASTGELFF,TGCGCCAGCAGCTTGGAAGCGGGGGCTTCTACCGGGGAGCTGTTTTTT
TRBD1,16,TRBV5-1,TRBJ2-7,NA,CASSATPGQGTYEQYF,TGCGCCAGCAGCGCCACCCCGGGACAGGGAACCTACGAGCAGTACTTC
NA,13,TRBV6-5,TRBJ2-2,NA,CASGAPEGGELFF,TGTGCCAGTGGGGCCCCGGAAGGCGGGGAGCTGTTTTTT
TRBD1,15,TRBV7-3,TRBJ2-5,NA,CASSLTGTAQETQYF,TGTGCCAGCAGCTTAACCGGGACAGCCCAAGAGACCCAGTACTTC
TRBD2,16,TRBV7-6,TRBJ2-1,once,CASSLVAGRARNEQFF,TGTGCCAGCAGCTTAGTAGCGGGGAGGGCTCGGAATGAGCAGTTCTTC
NA,15,TRBV9,TRBJ2-2,NA,CASSRDNWNTGELFF,TGTGCCAGCTCCCGGGACAATTGGAACACCGGGGAGCTGTTTTTT
NA,15,TRBV7-2,TRBJ1-2,NA,CASSSRDTLRGGYTF,TGTGCCAGCAGCTCCCGGGACACCCTACGGGGTGGCTACACCTTC
TRBD1,15,TRBV2,TRBJ1-5,NA,CASSWTTGGGQPQHF,TGTGCCAGCAGTTGGACCACAGGGGGAGGTCAGCCCCAGCATTTT
NA,14,TRBV12-5,TRBJ1-6,few,CASGLGLQNSPLHF,TGTGCTAGTGGTTTGGGACTTCAGAATTCACCCCTCCACTTT
NA,10,TRBV6-5,TRBJ1-2,NA,CASLGFGYTF,TGTGCCAGCCTGGGCTTCGGCTACACCTTC
NA,13,TRBV10-3,TRBJ1-1,NA,CAISSGTPLEAFF,TGTGCCATCAGTTCTGGGACACCACTTGAAGCTTTCTTT
TRBD1,14,TRBV19,TRBJ2-7,NA,CASSWTGVVYEQYF,TGTGCCAGTAGTTGGACAGGAGTGGTTTACGAGCAGTACTTC
NA,13,TRBV12-3/TRBV12-4,TRBJ2-1,NA,CASSLGSYNEQFF,TGTGCCAGCAGTTTAGGCAGCTACAATGAGCAGTTCTTC
NA,14,TRBV27,TRBJ1-6,NA,CASSLRERGSPLHF,TGTGCCAGCAGTTTAAGAGAAAGGGGTTCACCCCTCCACTTT
TRBD1,14,TRBV7-6,TRBJ2-7,NA,CASSSTGGADEQYF,TGTGCCAGCAGCTCAACAGGGGGCGCCGACGAGCAGTACTTC
TRBD1,13,TRBV28,TRBJ1-2,NA,CASSSQQGQGYTF,TGTGCCAGCAGTTCGCAACAGGGGCAGGGCTACACCTTC
TRBD1,15,TRBV27,TRBJ1-1,NA,CASSLQGQGNTEAFF,TGTGCCAGCAGTTTACAAGGACAGGGGAACACTGAAGCTTTCTTT
TRBD2,17,TRBV4-3,TRBJ2-2,NA,CASSQDLASGSGGELFF,TGCGCCAGCAGCCAAGATCTCGCTAGCGGGAGTGGCGGGGAGCTGTTTTTT
NA,17,TRBV7-8,TRBJ1-3,NA,CASSLERGQYSGNTIYF,TGTGCCAGCAGCTTAGAGCGAGGGCAGTACTCTGGAAACACCATATATTTT
TRBD1,16,TRBV5-1,TRBJ1-4,NA,CASSFGQGAMNEKLFF,TGCGCCAGCAGCTTTGGACAGGGGGCCATGAATGAAAAACTGTTTTTT
TRBD2,12,TRBV11-3,TRBJ2-7,NA,CASRGLAQEQYF,TGTGCCAGCAGGGGACTAGCACAAGAGCAGTACTTC
NA,13,TRBV5-1,TRBJ2-5,NA,CASRTGTSETQYF,TGCGCCAGCAGAACTGGGACTTCAGAGACCCAGTACTTC
TRBD2,15,TRBV7-2,TRBJ2-3,NA,CASADRRGAGDTQYF,TGTGCCAGCGCCGACCGGCGGGGGGCCGGGGATACGCAGTATTTT
NA,15,TRBV5-1,TRBJ1-2,once,CASSLGGVASYGYTF,TGCGCCAGCAGCTTGGGCGGGGTCGCGAGCTATGGCTACACCTTC
TRBD1,15,TRBV9,TRBJ1-3,NA,CASGYPGQNGNTIYF,TGTGCCAGCGGGTATCCGGGACAGAATGGAAACACCATATATTTT
NA,12,TRBV10-1,TRBJ1-5,few,CASKGDNQPQHF,TGCGCCAGCAAAGGGGATAATCAGCCCCAGCATTTT
NA,14,TRBV7-9,TRBJ2-5,NA,CASSLGTPPWTQYF,TGTGCCAGCAGCTTAGGGACACCCCCTTGGACCCAGTACTTC
TRBD1,15,TRBV19,TRBJ2-7,NA,CASSIGTGQGSVKTF,TGTGCCAGTAGTATTGGGACAGGGCAGGGGTCGGTGAAAACCTTC
TRBD1,15,TRBV7-9,TRBJ2-3,NA,CASSPGTGGTDTQYF,TGTGCCAGCAGCCCCGGGACAGGGGGGACAGATACGCAGTATTTT
TRBD1,13,TRBV7-3,TRBJ1-1,NA,CASSADRDSEAFF,TGTGCCAGCAGCGCGGACAGGGACTCTGAAGCTTTCTTT
TRBD2,15,TRBV5-1,TRBJ2-3,NA,CASSLRGVGTDTQYF,TGCGCCAGCAGCTTACGGGGGGTCGGAACAGATACGCAGTATTTT
NA,15,TRBV28,TRBJ1-1,NA,CASRPTQGLGTEAFF,TGTGCCAGCAGACCCACACAGGGCTTGGGGACTGAAGCTTTCTTT
TRBD1,13,TRBV7-2,TRBJ2-7,NA,CASSVGQSYEQYF,TGTGCCAGCAGCGTGGGACAGTCTTACGAGCAGTACTTC
TRBD2,16,TRBV6-1,TRBJ2-1,NA,CASSEVLGGSTYEQFF,TGTGCCAGCAGTGAAGTACTTGGCGGGAGTACCTATGAGCAGTTCTTC
NA,12,TRBV29-1,TRBJ2-7,NA,CSVRTEWYEQYF,TGCAGCGTGAGGACAGAATGGTACGAGCAGTACTTC
TRBD1,16,TRBV27,TRBJ2-3,few,CASTVSTGRSTDTQYF,TGTGCCAGCACCGTCTCGACAGGGCGGAGCACAGATACGCAGTATTTT
TRBD2,15,TRBV11-3,TRBJ2-3,NA,CASSLQRGSTDTQYF,TGTGCCAGCAGCTTACAGCGGGGGAGCACAGATACGCAGTATTTT